The 8 T cell receptor beta chains below all came from one sample that was sequenced in a study of blood T cell repertoires in COVID-19. Using immunoSEQ multiplex PCR, the repertoire was profiled, and TCRdb retains in-frame clones only, with some absent. The data show over 200,000 clones, about 90% seen once. The sequenced sample consisted of PBMCs or T cells enriched from blood (not recorded which). These receptors originate from a woman in her 30s who had been exposed to COVID-19.

The chain joins TRBV19 to TRBJ1-1; 9 bases line up with TRBD1. Germline values: CDR1 LNHDA, CDR2 SQIVND (reference sequence). J lost 1 base, V lost 4 bases, and 4 bases had no gene match. The CDR3 length is 15 residues. CDR3 nucleotide sequence: TGTGCCAGTAGTACCCAGACAGGGGGGAACACTGAAGCTTTCTTT. Translating gives CASSTQTGGNTEAFF. Looking up the rest from reference TRBV19 and TRBJ1-1 gives the full variable domain: DGGITQSPKYLFRKEGQNVTLSCEQNLNHDAMYWYRQDPGQGLRLIYYSQIVNDFQKGDIAEGYSVSREKKESFPLTVTSAQKNPTAFYLCASSTQTGGNTEAFFGQGTRLTVV.

Written as DNA, the CDR3 is TGTGCCAGCAGCTTGTCCGTCGAGCAGTACTTC. Amino acids: CASSLSVEQYF. The chain employs TRBV5-6 and TRBJ2-7; D gene uncertain. Trimming shortened V by 1 base and J by 6 bases, and 5 bases separated the two germline ends. The CDR3 length is 11 residues. CDR1 is SGHDT and CDR2 is YYEEEE in the germline V gene.

This chain links TRBV6-2 or TRBV6-3 with TRBJ2-5; 8 nucleotides agree with TRBD2. The CDR3 loop spans 15 amino acids. The germline CDR1 and CDR2 sequences are MNHEY and SVGEGT. V trimming: 0 bases; J trimming: 5 bases; junction bases outside the gene matches: 5. The CDR3 coding sequence is TGTGCCAGCAGTTACTCAACGGGAGGGGGTGAGACCCAGTACTTC. This gives the protein CASSYSTGGGETQYF.

This CDR3 reads CASSFSGSGANVLTF. DNA for the CDR3: TGCGCCAGCAGCTTTTCGGGGTCTGGGGCCAACGTCCTGACTTTC. The genes are TRBV5-1 and TRBJ2-6, with a weak D call TRBD2 (5 bases). V was pared by 2 bases and J by 1 base, with 7 bases between. The CDR3 spans 15 residues. The germline gives CDR1 SGHRS, CDR2 YFSETQ. Supplemented by reference TRBV5-1 and TRBJ2-6, the full variable domain reads KAGVTQTPRYLIKTRGQQVTLSCSPISGHRSVSWYQQTPGQGLQFLFEYFSETQRNKGNFPGRFSGRQFSNSRSEMNVSTLELGDSALYLCASSFSGSGANVLTFGAGSRLTVL.

In this sample, this clone turned up once. The CDR3 loop reads CATSDPSGGFTDTQYF. DNA for the CDR3: TGTGCCACCAGTGATCCTTCAGGGGGCTTCACAGATACGCAGTATTTT. V and J are TRBV24-1 and TRBJ2-3; 8 bases are shared with TRBD1. V was pared by 3 bases and J by 2 bases, with 6 bases of the junction left unmatched. Germline V gene sequence: CDR1 KGHDR, CDR2 SFDVKD. The CDR3 is made up of 16 amino acids.

This clone was detected only once. V and J are TRBV24-1 and TRBJ2-2, with 8 bases matching TRBD1. V dropped 4 bases and J dropped 2; count of bases not matched to a gene: 2. Germline CDR1 is KGHDR and CDR2 is SFDVKD. The CDR3 totals 15 residues. The CDR3 DNA is TGTGCCACCAGTGAGGGGACAGGTAACACCGGGGAGCTGTTTTTT. Protein: CATSEGTGNTGELFF.

The chain joins TRBV6-5 to TRBJ2-1, with 14 bases that match TRBD2. CDR1 is MNHEY and CDR2 is SVGAGI in the germline V gene. Trimming removed 11 bases from V and 8 bases from J; junction bases left unmatched: 8. The CDR3 loop spans 14 amino acids. CDR3 protein: CAAPPGLAGDEQFF. In DNA, the CDR3 is TGTGCCGCCCCGCCGGGACTAGCGGGAGATGAGCAGTTCTTC.

The chain links TRBV19 to TRBJ1-2; 7 positions match TRBD1. J gave up 7 bases and V 1 base, and 15 bases lay outside the gene matches. The CDR3 runs 17 residues. Germline lookup yields CDR1 LNHDA and CDR2 SQIVND (reference sequence). CDR3 residues: CASSIGRHRGRFGGYTF. Here the CDR3 DNA reads TGTGCCAGTAGTATAGGCCGACACAGGGGTAGATTTGGTGGCTACACCTTC.